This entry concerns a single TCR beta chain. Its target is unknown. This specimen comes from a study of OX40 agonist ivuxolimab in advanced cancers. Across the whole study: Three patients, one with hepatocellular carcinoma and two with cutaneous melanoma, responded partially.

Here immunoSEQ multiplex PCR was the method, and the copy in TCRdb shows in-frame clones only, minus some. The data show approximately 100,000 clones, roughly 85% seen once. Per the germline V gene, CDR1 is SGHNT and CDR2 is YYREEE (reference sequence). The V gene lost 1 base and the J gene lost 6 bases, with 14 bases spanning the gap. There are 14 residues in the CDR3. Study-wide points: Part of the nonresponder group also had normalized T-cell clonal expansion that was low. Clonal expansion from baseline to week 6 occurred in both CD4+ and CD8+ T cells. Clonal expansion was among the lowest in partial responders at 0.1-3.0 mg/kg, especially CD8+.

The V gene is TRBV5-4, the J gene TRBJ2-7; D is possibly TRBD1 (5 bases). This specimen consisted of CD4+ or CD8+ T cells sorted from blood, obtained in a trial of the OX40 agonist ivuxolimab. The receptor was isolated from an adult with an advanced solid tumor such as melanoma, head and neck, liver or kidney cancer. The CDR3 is CASSLNSGNGEQYF. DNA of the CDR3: TGTGCCAGCAGCTTGAATTCAGGGAACGGCGAGCAGTACTTC.